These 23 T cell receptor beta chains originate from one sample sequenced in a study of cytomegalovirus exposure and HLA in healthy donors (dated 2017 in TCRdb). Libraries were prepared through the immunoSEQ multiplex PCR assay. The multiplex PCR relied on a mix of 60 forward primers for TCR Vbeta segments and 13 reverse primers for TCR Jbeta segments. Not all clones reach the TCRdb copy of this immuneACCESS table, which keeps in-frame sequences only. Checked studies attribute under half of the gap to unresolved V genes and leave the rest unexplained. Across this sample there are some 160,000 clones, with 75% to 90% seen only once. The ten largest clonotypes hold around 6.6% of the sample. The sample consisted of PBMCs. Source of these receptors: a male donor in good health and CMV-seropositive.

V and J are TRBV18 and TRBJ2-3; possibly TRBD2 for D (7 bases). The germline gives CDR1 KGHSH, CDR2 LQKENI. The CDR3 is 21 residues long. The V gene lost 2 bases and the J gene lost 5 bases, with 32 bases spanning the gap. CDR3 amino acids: CASSPSRTELPGLTPGDTQYF. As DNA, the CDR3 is TGTGCCAGCTCACCATCCAGGACAGAATTACCGGGACTAACCCCGGGAGATACGCAGTATTTT.

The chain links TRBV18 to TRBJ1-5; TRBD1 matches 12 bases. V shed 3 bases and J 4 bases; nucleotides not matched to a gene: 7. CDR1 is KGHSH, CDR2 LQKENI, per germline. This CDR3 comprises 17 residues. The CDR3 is CASSPPGQGALNQPQHF. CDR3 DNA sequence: TGTGCCAGCTCACCTCCGGGACAGGGGGCCTTAAATCAGCCCCAGCATTTT.

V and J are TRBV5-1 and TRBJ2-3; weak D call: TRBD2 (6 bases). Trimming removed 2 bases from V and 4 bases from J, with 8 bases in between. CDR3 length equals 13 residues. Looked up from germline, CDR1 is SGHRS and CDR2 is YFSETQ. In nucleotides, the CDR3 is TGCGCCAGCAGCTTCGGGAGCGCAGATACGCAGTATTTT. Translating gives CASSFGSADTQYF.

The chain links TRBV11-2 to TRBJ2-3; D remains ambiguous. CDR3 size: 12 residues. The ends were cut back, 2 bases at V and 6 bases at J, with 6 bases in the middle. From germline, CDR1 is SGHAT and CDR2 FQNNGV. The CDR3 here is CASSLHEDTQYF. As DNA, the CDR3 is TGTGCCAGCAGCTTACATGAGGATACGCAGTATTTT.

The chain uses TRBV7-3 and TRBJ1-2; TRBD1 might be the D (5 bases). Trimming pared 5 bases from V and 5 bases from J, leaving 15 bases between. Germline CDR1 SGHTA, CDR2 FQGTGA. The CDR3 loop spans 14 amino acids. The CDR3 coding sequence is TGTGCCAGCAGCCACGACGGGGGTGGATATGGCTACACCTTC. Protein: CASSHDGGGYGYTF.

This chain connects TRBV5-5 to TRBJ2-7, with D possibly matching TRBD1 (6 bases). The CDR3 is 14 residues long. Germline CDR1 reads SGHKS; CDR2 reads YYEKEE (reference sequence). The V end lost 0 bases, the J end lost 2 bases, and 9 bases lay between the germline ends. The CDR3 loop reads CASSLARTAYEQYF. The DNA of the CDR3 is TGTGCCAGCAGCTTGGCCAGGACAGCCTACGAGCAGTACTTC.

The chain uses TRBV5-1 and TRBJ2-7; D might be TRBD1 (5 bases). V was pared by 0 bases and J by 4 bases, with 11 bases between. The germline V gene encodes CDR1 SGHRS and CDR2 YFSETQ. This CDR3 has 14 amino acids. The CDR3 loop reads CASSLGRVGYEQYF. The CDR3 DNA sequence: TGCGCCAGCAGCTTGGGCAGGGTCGGTTACGAGCAGTACTTC.

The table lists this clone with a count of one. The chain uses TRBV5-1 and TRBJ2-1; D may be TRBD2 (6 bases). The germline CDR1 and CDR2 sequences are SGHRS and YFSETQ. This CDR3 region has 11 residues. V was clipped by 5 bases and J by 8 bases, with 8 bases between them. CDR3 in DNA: TGCGCCAGCAGGCGGAGGGATGAGCAGTTCTTC. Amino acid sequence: CASRRRDEQFF.

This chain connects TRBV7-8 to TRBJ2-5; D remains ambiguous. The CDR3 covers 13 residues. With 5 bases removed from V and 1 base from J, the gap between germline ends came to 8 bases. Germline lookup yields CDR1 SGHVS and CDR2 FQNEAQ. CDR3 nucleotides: TGTGCCAGCAGCGCCGTAGCCCAAGAGACCCAGTACTTC. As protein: CASSAVAQETQYF.

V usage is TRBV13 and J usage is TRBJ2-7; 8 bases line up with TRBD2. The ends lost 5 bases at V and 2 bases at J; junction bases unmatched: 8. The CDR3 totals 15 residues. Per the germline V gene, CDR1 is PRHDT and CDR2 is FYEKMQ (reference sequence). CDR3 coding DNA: TGTGCCAGCAGCCCGGGGGGGCCCCGTACCTACGAGCAGTACTTC. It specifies CASSPGGPRTYEQYF.

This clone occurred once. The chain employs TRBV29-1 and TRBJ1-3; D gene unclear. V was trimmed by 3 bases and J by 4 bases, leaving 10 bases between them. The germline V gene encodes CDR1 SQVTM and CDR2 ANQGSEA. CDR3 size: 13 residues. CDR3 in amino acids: CSVDAGNGNTIYF. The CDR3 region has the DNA TGCAGCGTTGATGCGGGGAACGGAAACACCATATATTTT.

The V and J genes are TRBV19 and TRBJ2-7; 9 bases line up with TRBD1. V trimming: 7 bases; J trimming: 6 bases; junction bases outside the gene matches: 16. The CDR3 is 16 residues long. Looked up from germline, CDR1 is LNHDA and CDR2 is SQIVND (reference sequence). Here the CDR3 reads CASTPIGGQGFSEQYF. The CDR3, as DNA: TGTGCCAGTACCCCTATCGGGGGACAGGGTTTCAGCGAGCAGTACTTC.

The chain's CDR3 is CASSRTSGREQYF. The CDR3 DNA reads as TGCGCCAGCAGCAGGACTAGCGGGAGGGAGCAGTACTTC. The genes are TRBV4-1 and TRBJ2-7, with 14 nucleotides matching TRBD2. The ends lost 5 bases at V and 7 bases at J; junction bases unmatched: 1. Germline values: CDR1 MGHRA, CDR2 YSYEKL. The CDR3 covers 13 residues.

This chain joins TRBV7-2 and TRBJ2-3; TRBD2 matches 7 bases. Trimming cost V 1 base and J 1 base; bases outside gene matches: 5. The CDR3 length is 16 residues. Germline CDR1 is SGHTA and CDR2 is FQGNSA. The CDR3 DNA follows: TGTGCCAGCAGCTTAGTAAGTCTAGCGGGCACAGATACGCAGTATTTT. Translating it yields CASSLVSLAGTDTQYF.

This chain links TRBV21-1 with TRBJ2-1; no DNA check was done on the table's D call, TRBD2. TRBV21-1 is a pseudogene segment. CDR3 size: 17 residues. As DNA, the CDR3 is TGTGCCAGCAGCACAAGGGGCCTAATAGCGGGTTACAATGAGCAGTTCTTC. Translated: CASSTRGLIAGYNEQFF.

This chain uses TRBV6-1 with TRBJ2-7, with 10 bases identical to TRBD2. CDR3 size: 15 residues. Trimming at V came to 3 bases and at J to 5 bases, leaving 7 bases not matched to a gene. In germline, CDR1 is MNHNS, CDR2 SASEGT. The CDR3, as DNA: TGTGCCAGCAGTGATCCGGGACTAGCGTTCCACGAGCAGTACTTC. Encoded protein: CASSDPGLAFHEQYF.

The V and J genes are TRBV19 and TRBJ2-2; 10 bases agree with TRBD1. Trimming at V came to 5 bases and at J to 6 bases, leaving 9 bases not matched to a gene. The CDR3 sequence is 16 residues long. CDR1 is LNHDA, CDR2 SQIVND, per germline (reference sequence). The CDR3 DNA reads TGTGCCAGTAGTCCTGGGACAGGGGAAGGCTCCGGGGAGCTGTTTTTT. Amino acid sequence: CASSPGTGEGSGELFF.

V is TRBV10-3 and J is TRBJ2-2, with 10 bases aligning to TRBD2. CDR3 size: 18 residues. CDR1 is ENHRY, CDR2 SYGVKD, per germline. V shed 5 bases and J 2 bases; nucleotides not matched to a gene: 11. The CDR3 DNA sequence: TGTGCCATCAGTCCCAGGACTAGCGGAGTTTTAAACACCGGGGAGCTGTTTTTT. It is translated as CAISPRTSGVLNTGELFF.

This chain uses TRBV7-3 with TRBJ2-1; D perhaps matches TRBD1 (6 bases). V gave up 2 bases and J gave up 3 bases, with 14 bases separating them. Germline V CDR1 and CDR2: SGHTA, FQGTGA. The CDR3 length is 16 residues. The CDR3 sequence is CASSLEQGTSYNEQFF. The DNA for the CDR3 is TGTGCCAGCAGCTTAGAACAGGGTACTAGCTACAATGAGCAGTTCTTC. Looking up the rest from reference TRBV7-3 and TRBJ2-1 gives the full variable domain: GAGVSQTPSNKVTEKGKYVELRCDPISGHTALYWYRQSLGQGPEFLIYFQGTGAADDSGLPNDRFFAVRPEGSVSTLKIQRTERGDSAVYLCASSLEQGTSYNEQFFGPGTRLTVL.

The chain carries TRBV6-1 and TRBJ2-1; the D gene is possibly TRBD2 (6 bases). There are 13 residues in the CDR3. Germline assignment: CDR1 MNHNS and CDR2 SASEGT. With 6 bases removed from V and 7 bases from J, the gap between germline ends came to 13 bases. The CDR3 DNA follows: TGTGCCAGCAGGGACGGGGGTCGGAATGAGCAGTTCTTC. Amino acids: CASRDGGRNEQFF.

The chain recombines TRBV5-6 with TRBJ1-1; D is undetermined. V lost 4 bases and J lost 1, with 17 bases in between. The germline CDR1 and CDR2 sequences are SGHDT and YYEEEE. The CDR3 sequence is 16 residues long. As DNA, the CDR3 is TGTGCCAGCAGCCCGGAGGTGGGCCTTAAGAACACTGAAGCTTTCTTT. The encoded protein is CASSPEVGLKNTEAFF. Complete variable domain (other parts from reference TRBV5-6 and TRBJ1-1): DAGVTQSPTHLIKTRGQQVTLRCSPKSGHDTVSWYQQALGQGPQFIFQYYEEEERQRGNFPDRFSGHQFPNYSSELNVNALLLGDSALYLCASSPEVGLKNTEAFFGQGTRLTVV.

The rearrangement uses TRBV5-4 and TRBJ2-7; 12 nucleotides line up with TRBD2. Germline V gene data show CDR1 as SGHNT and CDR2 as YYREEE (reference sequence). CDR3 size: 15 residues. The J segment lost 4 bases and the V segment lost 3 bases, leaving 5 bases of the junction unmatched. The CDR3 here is CASSSTGTSGYEQYF. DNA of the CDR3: TGTGCCAGCAGCTCCACCGGGACTAGCGGGTACGAGCAGTACTTC. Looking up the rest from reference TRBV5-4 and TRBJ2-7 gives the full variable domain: ETGVTQSPTHLIKTRGQQVTLRCSSQSGHNTVSWYQQALGQGPQFIFQYYREEENGRGNFPPRFSGLQFPNYSSELNVNALELDDSALYLCASSSTGTSGYEQYFGPGTRLTVT.

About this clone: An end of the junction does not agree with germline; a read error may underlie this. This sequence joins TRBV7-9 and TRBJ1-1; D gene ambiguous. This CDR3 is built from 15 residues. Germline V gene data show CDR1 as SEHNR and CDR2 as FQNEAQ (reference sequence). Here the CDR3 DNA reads TGTTCCAGCAGCTTAGAAGACAATAGGAACACTGAAGCTTTCTTT. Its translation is CSSSLEDNRNTEAFF.